The rows below give T cell receptor beta chains drawn from one sample of a study of regulatory T cells in long-lasting Graves disease. In TCRdb, the multiplex PCR reads were re-called with MiXCR into one record per CDR3 protein. The repertoire holds approximately 500,000 distinct CDR3 sequences, around a fifth seen once, with around 7% in the top ten. The specimen comprised peripheral blood mononuclear cells (PBMCs), sampled when the disease was refractory, from a patient treated with antithyroid drugs. All receptors derive from a female donor with Graves disease. CDR3s include the opening cysteine and the closing phenylalanine or tryptophan. A D gene is named only where the DNA matches it firmly. Clone size, where shown, is once, few, many, or a class for clones that have expanded.

v_gene	d_gene	abundance	j_gene	CDR3nt	CDR3aa
TRBV6-9	TRBD2	NA	TRBJ2-1	TGTGCCAGCAGTTATCTACGGGAGGCCAATGAGCAGTTCTTC	CASSYLREANEQFF
TRBV4-1	NA	NA	TRBJ1-1	TGCGCCAGCAGCCAAGATTACGTTCGGCCTGAAGCTTTCTTT	CASSQDYVRPEAFF
TRBV19	TRBD1	few	TRBJ1-2	TGTGCCAGTAGTGCGCTGCAGGGGGCTCCGGACTATGGCTACACCTTC	CASSALQGAPDYGYTF
TRBV29-1	TRBD1	NA	TRBJ2-7	TGCAGCGTTGAGATCAGGGGGCAAGGCTACGAGCAGTACTTC	CSVEIRGQGYEQYF
TRBV2	NA	many	TRBJ1-1	TGTGCCAGCAGTGAAGATATGAACACTGAAGCTTTCTTT	CASSEDMNTEAFF
TRBV6-5	NA	many	TRBJ2-2	TGTGCCAGCAGTTACCGACTATCGTGGGAGCTGTTTTTT	CASSYRLSWELFF
TRBV20-1	TRBD2	many	TRBJ2-7	TGCAGTGCTAGTAAAGCGGGAGCAACCTACGAGCAGTACTTC	CSASKAGATYEQYF
TRBV20-1	NA	few	TRBJ1-2	TGCAGTGTCTCTGACTATGGCTACACCTTC	CSVSDYGYTF
TRBV7-9	NA	NA	TRBJ1-1	TGTGCCAGCAGCTTCGGAGGCCTGCCCGTGGCTTTCTTT	CASSFGGLPVAFF
TRBV6-5	NA	few	TRBJ1-2	TGTGCCAGCAGTTACTCGTTCAGTTCGGTCGACGGCTACACCTTC	CASSYSFSSVDGYTF
TRBV13	TRBD1	many	TRBJ1-4	TGTGCCAGCAGCTCACAGGGGGCAAATGAAAAACTGTTTTTT	CASSSQGANEKLFF
TRBV7-2	NA	many	TRBJ2-5	TGTGCCAGCAGCTTATCCCTACAGGGCCAAGAGACCCAGTACTTC	CASSLSLQGQETQYF
TRBV19	TRBD1	few	TRBJ2-2	TGTGCCAGTAGAGGGATGGGACAGGGGGACGGGGAGCTGTTTTTT	CASRGMGQGDGELFF
TRBV7-9	NA	many	TRBJ1-2	TGTGCCAGCTTCGACCTCCTCGGCTATGGCTACACCTTC	CASFDLLGYGYTF
TRBV9	TRBD1	NA	TRBJ1-1	TGTGCCAGCCGCCCGACAGGGGAGGGCACTGAAGCTTTCTTT	CASRPTGEGTEAFF
TRBV6-1	TRBD1	few	TRBJ1-1	TGTGCCAGCAGTGATCCGACAGGGGGGTTCACTGAAGCTTTCTTT	CASSDPTGGFTEAFF
TRBV7-2	NA	few	TRBJ2-5	TGTGCCAGCAGCTTAAATGGGCCCCAAGAGACCCAGTACTTC	CASSLNGPQETQYF
TRBV7-2	NA	few	TRBJ2-4	TGTGCCAGCAGCTTACCCCCGCTTCACTTTCTAGCCAAAAACATTCAGTACTTC	CASSLPPLHFLAKNIQYF
TRBV28	TRBD1	few	TRBJ2-5	TGTGCCAGCAGTTCCAGACAGGGGGGGGTTGAGACCCAGTACTTC	CASSSRQGGVETQYF
TRBV6-2/TRBV6-3	NA	NA	TRBJ1-5	TGTGCCAGCAGTTATTCTAAGGGGGATCCTAATCAGCCCCAGCATTTT	CASSYSKGDPNQPQHF
TRBV4-3	NA	once	TRBJ1-1	TGCGCCAGCAGCCTGACGGACAGTTTTCGGTTGATTGCAGCTTTCTTT	CASSLTDSFRLIAAFF
TRBV6-1	NA	NA	TRBJ1-5	TGTGCCAGCAGACCCGGGACGGAAATTCATAGCAATCAGCCCCAGCATTTT	CASRPGTEIHSNQPQHF
TRBV5-1	TRBD1	NA	TRBJ2-5	TGCGCCAGCAGTTCCCAGGGACAGCAAGAGACCCAGTACTTC	CASSSQGQQETQYF
TRBV6-2/TRBV6-3	NA	few	TRBJ1-2	TGTGCCAGCACCCCTTTGGCGTACGATCCTAACTATGGCTACACCTTC	CASTPLAYDPNYGYTF
TRBV20-1	TRBD1	many	TRBJ2-5	TGCAGTGTAGCGAAACAGGGGGGACAAGAGACCCAGTACTTC	CSVAKQGGQETQYF
TRBV29-1	TRBD1	many	TRBJ2-7	TGCAGCGTTGAGGGGACAGGGGACGCCTACGAGCAGTACTTC	CSVEGTGDAYEQYF
TRBV9	NA	few	TRBJ2-7	TGTGCCAGCAGCGTAGATGGGGGCCCAAACGAGCAGTACTTC	CASSVDGGPNEQYF
TRBV19	TRBD2	NA	TRBJ2-5	TGTGCCAGTAGTAACACAGGACTAGCCGAGGAGACCCAGTACTTC	CASSNTGLAEETQYF
TRBV28	NA	many	TRBJ2-6	TGTGCCAGCAGTCCCGTAGGGGCCAACGTCCTGACTTTC	CASSPVGANVLTF
TRBV28	TRBD1	many	TRBJ1-5	TGTGCCAGCAGCAGGGGGGAGAGGAATCAGCCCCAGCATTTT	CASSRGERNQPQHF
TRBV6-1	NA	many	TRBJ2-2	TGTGCCAGCAGTGCCTGGACAGCGAACACCGGGGAGCTGTTTTTT	CASSAWTANTGELFF
TRBV6-2/TRBV6-3	TRBD2	once	TRBJ2-7	TGTGCCAGCGTCAGGACTAGCGGGAGTATCAACGAGCAGTACTTC	CASVRTSGSINEQYF
TRBV24-1	TRBD1	few	TRBJ2-2	TGTGCCACCAGTGACCCCTCCCGGGACAGAGGCACCGGGGAGCTGTTTTTT	CATSDPSRDRGTGELFF
TRBV29-1	TRBD1	NA	TRBJ2-5	TGCAGCGTACCAATCGTTCCCGGGACAGGGGAAGAGACCCAGTACTTC	CSVPIVPGTGEETQYF
TRBV28	NA	many	TRBJ2-2	TGTGCCAGCACCTCAGGTTCGGGCGGGGAGCTGTTTTTT	CASTSGSGGELFF
TRBV7-2	TRBD1	many	TRBJ2-7	TGTGCCAGCAGCTTATTTGGACAGGGCTACGAGCAGTACTTC	CASSLFGQGYEQYF
TRBV28	TRBD1	many	TRBJ1-2	TGTGCCAGCAGTTATCCCCCGGGGAGGGGGCTTGGCTACACCTTC	CASSYPPGRGLGYTF
TRBV6-1	TRBD1	many	TRBJ1-4	TGTGCCAGCAGCGCAATCGGGACAGGGTATGAAAAACTGTTTTTT	CASSAIGTGYEKLFF
TRBV27	NA	many	TRBJ1-6	TGTGCCAGCAGTTTCACAGTAAATAATTCACCCCTCCACTTT	CASSFTVNNSPLHF
TRBV28	NA	NA	TRBJ2-4	TGTGCCTGCAGCCCCAGCCGAGTTAGGGGGGGCGTTTCCAAAAACATTCAGTACTTC	CACSPSRVRGGVSKNIQYF
TRBV5-1	NA	NA	TRBJ2-1	TGCGCCAGCAGCCCGTTCCCTGGCAATGAGCAGTTCTTC	CASSPFPGNEQFF
TRBV28	NA	NA	TRBJ1-1	TGTGGGGCCCTTTCCAGCGATTGGACTGAAGCTTTCTTT	CGALSSDWTEAFF
TRBV15	NA	NA	TRBJ1-3	TGTGCCACCACATTGGACCTCTCTGGAAACACCATATATTTT	CATTLDLSGNTIYF
TRBV15	NA	few	TRBJ1-5	TGTGCCACCAGCCGACGGACTGATAGCAATCAGCCCCAGCATTTT	CATSRRTDSNQPQHF
TRBV7-2	NA	NA	TRBJ2-7	TGTGCCAGCAGCCTAGAGTCGGGATTTACCTACGAGCAGTACTTC	CASSLESGFTYEQYF
TRBV6-5	NA	many	TRBJ2-7	TGTGCCAGCAGTTACGACCATGTTTACGAGCAGTACTTC	CASSYDHVYEQYF
TRBV20-1	TRBD2	few	TRBJ2-7	TGCAGTGCTAGAGGGGTGGAGCGGGAGGGCTCCTACGAGCAGTACTTC	CSARGVEREGSYEQYF
TRBV7-9	NA	few	TRBJ2-7	TGTGCCAGCAGCTTGGACGGCCAGGACGAGCAGTACTTC	CASSLDGQDEQYF
TRBV13	NA	NA	TRBJ2-7	TGTGCCAGCAGCTTAAATCAGGGACCCTACGAGCAGTACTTC	CASSLNQGPYEQYF
TRBV11-2	TRBD1	NA	TRBJ1-1	TGTGCCAGCAGCTTAGGGTATATGCAAGGGGGCGGACCTGAAGCTTTCTTT	CASSLGYMQGGGPEAFF
TRBV28	TRBD1	many	TRBJ2-7	TGTGCCAGCATTCCGGGACAGGGCGCTTACGAGCAGTACTTC	CASIPGQGAYEQYF
TRBV6-1	NA	NA	TRBJ2-6	TGTGCCAGCGAGTTTGCTGGGGCCAACGTCCTGACTTTC	CASEFAGANVLTF
TRBV19	NA	NA	TRBJ1-5	TGTGCCAGTAGTATAGATAGAGGTGATTGGAGCAATCAGCCCCAGCATTTT	CASSIDRGDWSNQPQHF
TRBV6-1	NA	once	TRBJ2-2	TGTGCCAGCAGTGATTGGGGACTTAACACCGGGGAGCTGTTTTTT	CASSDWGLNTGELFF
TRBV28	TRBD2	many	TRBJ2-5	TGTGCCACCCTAGGACTAGCGGGAGGGTTGGAGACCCAGTACTTC	CATLGLAGGLETQYF
TRBV12-3/TRBV12-4	NA	many	TRBJ2-5	TGTGCCAGCAGTAAAGACAGGATCGAGACCCAGTACTTC	CASSKDRIETQYF
TRBV20-1	NA	few	TRBJ2-5	TGCAGTGCTACGGCAGAGGAAGAGACCCAGTACTTC	CSATAEEETQYF